The clone carrying this T cell receptor beta chain was counted once. Its specificity is not known. Method: immunoSEQ multiplex PCR; TCRdb's copy keeps in-frame clones and lacks some. Among about 19,000 clones listed, about 85% were seen once. This sample was included in a study of somatic mutations in cytotoxic T cells in rheumatoid arthritis. Study-wide results and caveats: The largest CD8+ clone made up over 20% of CD8+ cells in about an eighth of the 65 patients.

Per germline, CDR1 SEHNR and CDR2 FQNEAQ (reference sequence). The CDR3 is 13 residues long. V was cut by 7 bases and J by 4 bases, with 13 bases left in between. This TCR came from a woman aged 40 to 49 with rheumatoid arthritis. Sequenced sample: CD8+ T cells sorted from blood. The J gene is TRBJ1-1, the V gene TRBV7-9, with D tentatively TRBD1 (5 bases). The DNA for the CDR3 is TGTGCCAGCATCCAGGGCTATGGCACTGAAGCTTTCTTT. Its translation: CASIQGYGTEAFF.